What follows are 6 T cell receptor beta chains derived from one specimen sequenced in a study of blood T cell repertoires in COVID-19. Sequenced by immunoSEQ multiplex PCR; TCRdb stores in-frame clones only, minus some. The data contain under 85,000 clones, less than 90% of them singletons. Sequenced input: peripheral blood. All receptors derive from a man aged 50 to 60 with acute or convalescent COVID-19.

The rearrangement joins TRBV18 to TRBJ1-3; D uncertain. CDR1 KGHSH and CDR2 LQKENI come from the germline V gene. V lost 2 bases and J lost 4, with 12 bases in between. This CDR3 region has 15 residues. The CDR3: CASSPSRTTGNTIYF. The CDR3 bases are TGTGCCAGCTCACCAAGTCGAACAACGGGAAACACCATATATTTT.

The genes are TRBV2 and TRBJ2-1; unclear D gene. CDR3 size: 11 residues. Germline V gene sequence: CDR1 SNHLY, CDR2 FYNNEI. V was clipped by 7 bases and J by 10 bases, with 11 bases between them. CDR3 sequence reads: CASTPFEEQFF. The CDR3 DNA reads TGTGCCAGCACCCCCTTTGAGGAGCAGTTCTTC.

This chain uses TRBV2 with TRBJ1-5; TRBD1 agrees at 8 bases. Germline CDR1 is SNHLY and CDR2 is FYNNEI. CDR3 length: 14 residues. V dropped 6 bases and J dropped 9; count of bases not matched to a gene: 10. The CDR3 region has the DNA TGTGCCAGCAGGGAACAGGGGGGCTCTGGGCCCCAGCATTTT. Translated: CASREQGGSGPQHF. Complete variable domain (other parts from reference TRBV2 and TRBJ1-5): EPEVTQTPSHQVTQMGQEVILRCVPISNHLYFYWYRQILGQKVEFLVSFYNNEISEKSEIFDDQFSVERPDGSNFTLKIRSTKLEDSAMYFCASREQGGSGPQHFGDGTRLSIL.

This clone has a single count. The chain carries TRBV10-3 and TRBJ2-1; 8 bases agree with TRBD1. The trim removed 7 bases at V and 6 bases at J, leaving 5 bases unmatched. Germline V gives CDR1 ENHRY, CDR2 SYGVKD. The CDR3 is 13 amino acids. CDR3 sequence reads: CAITGTGTNEQFF. The CDR3 DNA sequence: TGTGCCATCACGGGGACAGGCACCAATGAGCAGTTCTTC.

This clone showed up just a few times. The chain is built from TRBV19 and TRBJ1-5; maybe TRBD1 (5 bases). With 3 bases removed from V and 4 bases from J, the gap between germline ends came to 13 bases. This CDR3 comprises 15 residues. Germline V lookup: CDR1 LNHDA, CDR2 SQIVND (reference sequence). The DNA for the CDR3 is TGTGCCAGTAGTATCAGCAGGGCCATAAATCAGCCCCAGCATTTT. Translated, it gives CASSISRAINQPQHF.

Details on this clone: One base away lies a much larger clone, so this may be a sequencing read error. This chain connects TRBV12-3 or TRBV12-4 to TRBJ2-7; D unresolved. The CDR3 has 12 amino acids. The germline V and J ends were trimmed by 6 bases and 0 bases, with 6 bases remaining between them. CDR3 loop: CASSPSSYEQYF. CDR3 coding DNA: TGTGCCAGCAGCCCGAGCTCCTACGAGCAGTACTTC.